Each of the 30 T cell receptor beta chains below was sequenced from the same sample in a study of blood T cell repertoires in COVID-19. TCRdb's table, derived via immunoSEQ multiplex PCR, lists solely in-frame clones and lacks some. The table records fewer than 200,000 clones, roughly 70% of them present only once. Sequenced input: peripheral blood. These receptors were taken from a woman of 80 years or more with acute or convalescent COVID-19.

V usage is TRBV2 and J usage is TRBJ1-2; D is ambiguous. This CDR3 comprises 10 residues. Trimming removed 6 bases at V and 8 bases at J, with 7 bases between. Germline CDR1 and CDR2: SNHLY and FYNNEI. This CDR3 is CASSSEGYTF. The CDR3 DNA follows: TGTGCCAGCAGCTCCGAGGGCTACACCTTC.

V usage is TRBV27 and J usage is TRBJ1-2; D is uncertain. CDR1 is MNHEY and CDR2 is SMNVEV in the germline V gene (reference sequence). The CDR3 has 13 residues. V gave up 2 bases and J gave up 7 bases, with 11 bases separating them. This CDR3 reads CASSLKGGLGYTF. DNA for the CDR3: TGTGCCAGCAGTTTAAAGGGCGGACTTGGCTACACCTTC.

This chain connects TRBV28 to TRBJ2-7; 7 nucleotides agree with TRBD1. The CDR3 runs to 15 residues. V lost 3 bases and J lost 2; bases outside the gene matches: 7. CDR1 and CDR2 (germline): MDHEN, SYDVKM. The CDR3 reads CASSFETGHPYEQYF. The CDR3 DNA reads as TGTGCCAGCAGTTTTGAGACAGGGCACCCCTACGAGCAGTACTTC.

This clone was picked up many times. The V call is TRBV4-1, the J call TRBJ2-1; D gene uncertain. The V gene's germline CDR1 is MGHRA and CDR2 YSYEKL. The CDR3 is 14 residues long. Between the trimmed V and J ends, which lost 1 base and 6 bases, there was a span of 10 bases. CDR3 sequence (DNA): TGCGCCAGCAGCCAAGGCCTAGTTCGCAATGAGCAGTTCTTC. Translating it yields CASSQGLVRNEQFF.

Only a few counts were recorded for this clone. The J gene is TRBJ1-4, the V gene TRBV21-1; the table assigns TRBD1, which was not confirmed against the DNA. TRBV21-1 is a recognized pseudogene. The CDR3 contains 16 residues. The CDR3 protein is CASSKGSYSTNEKLFF. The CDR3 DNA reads TGTGCCAGCAGCAAGGGCAGCTATTCAACTAATGAAAAACTGTTTTTT.

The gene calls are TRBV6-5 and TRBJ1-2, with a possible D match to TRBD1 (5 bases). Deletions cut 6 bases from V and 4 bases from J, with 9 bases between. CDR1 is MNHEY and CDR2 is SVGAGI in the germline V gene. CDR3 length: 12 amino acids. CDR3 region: CASSDDSYGYTF. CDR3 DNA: TGTGCCAGCAGCGACGACAGCTATGGCTACACCTTC.

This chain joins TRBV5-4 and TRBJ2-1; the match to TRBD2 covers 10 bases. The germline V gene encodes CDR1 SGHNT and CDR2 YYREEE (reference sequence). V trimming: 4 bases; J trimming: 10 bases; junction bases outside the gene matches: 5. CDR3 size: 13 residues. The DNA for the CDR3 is TGTGCCAGCAGCGTTCTAGCGGGAGACGAGCAGTTCTTC. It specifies CASSVLAGDEQFF.

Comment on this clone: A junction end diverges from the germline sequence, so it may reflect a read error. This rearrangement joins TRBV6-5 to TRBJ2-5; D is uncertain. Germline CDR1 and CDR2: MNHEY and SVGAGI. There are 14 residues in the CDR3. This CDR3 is CASSYAGVQQTQYF. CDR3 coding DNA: TGTGCCAGCAGTTATGCAGGTGTCCAACAGACCCAGTACTTC.

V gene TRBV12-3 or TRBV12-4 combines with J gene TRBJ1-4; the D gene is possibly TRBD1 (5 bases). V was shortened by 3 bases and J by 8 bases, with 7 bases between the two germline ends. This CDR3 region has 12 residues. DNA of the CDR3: TGTGCCAGCAGTTTCAGGGTGGAAAAACTGTTTTTT. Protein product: CASSFRVEKLFF.

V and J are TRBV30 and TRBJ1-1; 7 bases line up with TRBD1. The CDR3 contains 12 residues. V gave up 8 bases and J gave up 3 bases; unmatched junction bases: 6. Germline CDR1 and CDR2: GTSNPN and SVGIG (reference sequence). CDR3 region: CATRTGDTEAFF. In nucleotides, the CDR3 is TGTGCCACCAGGACAGGTGACACTGAAGCTTTCTTT.

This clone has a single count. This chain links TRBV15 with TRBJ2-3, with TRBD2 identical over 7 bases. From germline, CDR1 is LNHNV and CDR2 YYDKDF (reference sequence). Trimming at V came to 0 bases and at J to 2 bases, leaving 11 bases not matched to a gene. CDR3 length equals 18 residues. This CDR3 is CATSRDYGTIRLTDTQYF. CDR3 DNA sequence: TGTGCCACCAGCAGAGATTACGGGACTATCCGACTCACAGATACGCAGTATTTT.

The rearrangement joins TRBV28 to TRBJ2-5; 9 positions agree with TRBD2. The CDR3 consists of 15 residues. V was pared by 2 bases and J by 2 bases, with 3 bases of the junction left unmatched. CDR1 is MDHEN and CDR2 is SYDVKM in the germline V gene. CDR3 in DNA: TGTGCCAGCAGTTTAGGGCTAGCGGGACAAGAGACCCAGTACTTC. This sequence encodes CASSLGLAGQETQYF.

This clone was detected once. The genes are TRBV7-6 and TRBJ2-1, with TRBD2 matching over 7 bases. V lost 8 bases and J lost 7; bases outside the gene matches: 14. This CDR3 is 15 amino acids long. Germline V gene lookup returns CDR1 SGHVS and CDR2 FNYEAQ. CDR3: CASELARERGNEQFF. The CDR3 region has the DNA TGTGCCAGCGAACTGGCGCGGGAGAGGGGTAATGAGCAGTTCTTC.

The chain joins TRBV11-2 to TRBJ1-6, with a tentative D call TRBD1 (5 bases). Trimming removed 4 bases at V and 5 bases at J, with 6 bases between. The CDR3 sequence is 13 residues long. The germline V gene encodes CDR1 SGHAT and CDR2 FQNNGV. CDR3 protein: CASSSGDNSPLHF. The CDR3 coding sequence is TGTGCCAGCAGCTCGGGGGATAATTCACCCCTCCACTTT. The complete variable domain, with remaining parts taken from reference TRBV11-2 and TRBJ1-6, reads EAGVAQSPRYKIIEKRQSVAFWCNPISGHATLYWYQQILGQGPKLLIQFQNNGVVDDSQLPKDRFSAERLKGVDSTLKIQPAKLEDSAVYLCASSSGDNSPLHFGNGTRLTVT.

The DNA of the CDR3 is TGTGCCAGCTCACCACTGAGACAGGACAATGAGCAGTTCTTC. Amino acids: CASSPLRQDNEQFF. The rearrangement uses TRBV18 and TRBJ2-1, with TRBD1 as a possible D gene (6 bases). Looked up from germline, CDR1 is KGHSH and CDR2 is LQKENI. V was trimmed by 1 base and J by 5 bases, leaving 9 bases between them. This CDR3 is built from 14 residues.

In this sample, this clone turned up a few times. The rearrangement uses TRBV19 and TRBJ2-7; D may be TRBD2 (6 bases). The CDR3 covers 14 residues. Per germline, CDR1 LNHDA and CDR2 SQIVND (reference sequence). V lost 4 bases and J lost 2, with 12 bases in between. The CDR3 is CASSTGGLAYEQYF. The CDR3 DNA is TGTGCCAGTAGTACCGGGGGTCTCGCCTACGAGCAGTACTTC.

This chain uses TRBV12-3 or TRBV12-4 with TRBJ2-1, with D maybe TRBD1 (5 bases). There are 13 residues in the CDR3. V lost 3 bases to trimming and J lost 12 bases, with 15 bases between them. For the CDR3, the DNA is TGTGCCAGCAGTTTGGAGTTCCCTCAGGGGCAGTTCTTC. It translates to CASSLEFPQGQFF.

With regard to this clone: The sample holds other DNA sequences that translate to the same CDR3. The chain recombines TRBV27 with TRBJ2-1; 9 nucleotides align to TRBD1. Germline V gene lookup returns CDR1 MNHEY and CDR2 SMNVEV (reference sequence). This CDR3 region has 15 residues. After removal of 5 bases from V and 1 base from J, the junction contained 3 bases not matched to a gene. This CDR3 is CASSLDRGSYNEQFF. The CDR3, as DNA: TGTGCCAGCAGTCTGGACAGGGGATCCTACAATGAGCAGTTCTTC.

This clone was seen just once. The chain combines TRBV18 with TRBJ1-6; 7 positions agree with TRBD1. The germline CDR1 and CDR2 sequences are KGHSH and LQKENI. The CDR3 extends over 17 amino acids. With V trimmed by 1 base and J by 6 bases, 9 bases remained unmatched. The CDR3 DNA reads TGTGCCAGCTCACCACTTACGAGGGGGCAGTTTAATTCACCCCTCCACTTT. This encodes CASSPLTRGQFNSPLHF.

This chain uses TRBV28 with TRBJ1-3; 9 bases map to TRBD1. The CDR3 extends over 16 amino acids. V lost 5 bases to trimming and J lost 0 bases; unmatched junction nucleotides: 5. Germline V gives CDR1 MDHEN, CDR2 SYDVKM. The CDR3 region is CASSPGTGSSGNTIYF. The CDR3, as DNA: TGTGCCAGCAGTCCCGGGACAGGGAGCTCTGGAAACACCATATATTTT.

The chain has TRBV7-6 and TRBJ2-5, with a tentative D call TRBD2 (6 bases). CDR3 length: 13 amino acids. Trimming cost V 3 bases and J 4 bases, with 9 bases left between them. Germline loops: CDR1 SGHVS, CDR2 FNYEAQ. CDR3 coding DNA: TGTGCCAGCAGCTTGGAGGGAGGAGAGACCCAGTACTTC. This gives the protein CASSLEGGETQYF.

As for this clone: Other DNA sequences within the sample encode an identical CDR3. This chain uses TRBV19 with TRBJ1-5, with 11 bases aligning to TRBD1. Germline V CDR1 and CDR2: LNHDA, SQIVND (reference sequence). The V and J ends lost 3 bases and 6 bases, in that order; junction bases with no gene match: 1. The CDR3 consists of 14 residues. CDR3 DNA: TGTGCCAGTAGTATGGGACAGGGGGGTCAGCCCCAGCATTTT. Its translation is CASSMGQGGQPQHF.

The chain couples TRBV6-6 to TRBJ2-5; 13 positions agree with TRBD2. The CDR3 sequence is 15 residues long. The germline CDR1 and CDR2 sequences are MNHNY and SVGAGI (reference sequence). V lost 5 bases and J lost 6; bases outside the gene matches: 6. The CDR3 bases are TGTGCCAGCAGTCCCCGGACTAGCGGGAGTAAGACCCAGTACTTC. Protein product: CASSPRTSGSKTQYF.

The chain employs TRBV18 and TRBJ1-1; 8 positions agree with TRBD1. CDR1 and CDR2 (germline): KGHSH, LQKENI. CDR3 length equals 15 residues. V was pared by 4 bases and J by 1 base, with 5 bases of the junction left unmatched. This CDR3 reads CASSRLTGANTEAFF. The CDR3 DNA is TGTGCCAGCTCACGATTGACAGGGGCGAACACTGAAGCTTTCTTT.

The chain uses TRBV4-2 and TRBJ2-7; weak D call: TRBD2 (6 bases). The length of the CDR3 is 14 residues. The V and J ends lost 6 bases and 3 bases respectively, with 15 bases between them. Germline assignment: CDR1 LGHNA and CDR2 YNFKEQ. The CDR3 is CASRPTGADYEQYF. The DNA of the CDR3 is TGTGCCAGCAGGCCCACGGGAGCGGACTACGAGCAGTACTTC.

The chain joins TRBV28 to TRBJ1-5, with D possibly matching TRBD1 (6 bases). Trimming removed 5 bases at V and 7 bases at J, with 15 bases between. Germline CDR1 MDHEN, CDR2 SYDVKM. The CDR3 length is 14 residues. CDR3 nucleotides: TGTGCCAGCAGTCTCCACAGGGTAGAACAGCCCCAGCATTTT. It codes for CASSLHRVEQPQHF.

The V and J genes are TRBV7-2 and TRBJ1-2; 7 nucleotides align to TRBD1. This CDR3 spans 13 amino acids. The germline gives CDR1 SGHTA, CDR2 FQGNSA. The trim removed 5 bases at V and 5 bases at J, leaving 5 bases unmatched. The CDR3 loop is CASSVGTEYGYTF. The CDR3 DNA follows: TGTGCCAGCAGCGTCGGGACAGAGTATGGCTACACCTTC. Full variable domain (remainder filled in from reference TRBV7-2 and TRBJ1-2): GAGVSQSPSNKVTEKGKDVELRCDPISGHTALYWYRQSLGQGLEFLIYFQGNSAPDKSGLPSDRFSAERTGGSVSTLTIQRTQQEDSAVYLCASSVGTEYGYTFGSGTRLTVV.

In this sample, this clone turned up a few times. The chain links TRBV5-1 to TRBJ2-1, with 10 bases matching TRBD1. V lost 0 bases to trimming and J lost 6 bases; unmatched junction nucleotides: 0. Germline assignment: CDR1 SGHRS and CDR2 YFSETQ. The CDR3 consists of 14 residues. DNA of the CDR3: TGCGCCAGCAGCTTGGGGACAGGGGGCAATGAGCAGTTCTTC. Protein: CASSLGTGGNEQFF.

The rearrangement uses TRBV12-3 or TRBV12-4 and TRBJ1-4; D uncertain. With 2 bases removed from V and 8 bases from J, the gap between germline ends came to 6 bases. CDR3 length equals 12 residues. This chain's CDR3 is CASSLLLEKLFF. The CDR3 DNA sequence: TGTGCCAGCAGTTTACTCCTAGAAAAACTGTTTTTT.

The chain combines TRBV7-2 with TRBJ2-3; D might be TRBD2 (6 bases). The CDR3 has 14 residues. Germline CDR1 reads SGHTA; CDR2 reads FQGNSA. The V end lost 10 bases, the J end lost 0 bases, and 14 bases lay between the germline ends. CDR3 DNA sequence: TGTGCCACCACTAGCCGTGGGAGCACAGATACGCAGTATTTT. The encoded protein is CATTSRGSTDTQYF.